This entry lists 5 T cell receptor beta chains sequenced from one sample in a study of beta chain features in type 1 diabetes. Study results and limitations: Moderate but significant shortening of TCRB CDR3s was recorded in all four CD4+ subsets from Type 1 diabetes patients.

Every isolated RNA sample was fully reverse transcribed, so sequencing captured expressed TCRB transcripts. The data were produced by immunoSEQ multiplex PCR, yet TCRdb's version contains in-frame clones alone and is incomplete. The sample holds a few hundred thousand clones, 9.6% seen once. These receptors have no identified antigens. Specimen: central memory CD4+ T cells from blood. The receptors were gathered from a man aged 25 to 40 with type 1 diabetes.

V gene TRBV4-2 combines with J gene TRBJ2-7; TRBD1 matches 10 bases. The CDR3 totals 15 residues. Trimming removed 0 bases from V and 12 bases from J; junction bases left unmatched: 11. Germline CDR1 LGHNA, CDR2 YNFKEQ. The CDR3 is CASSQDRGQGMSLYF. Written as DNA, the CDR3 is TGTGCCAGCAGCCAAGATAGGGGACAGGGGATGTCTCTGTACTTC.

The J gene is TRBJ1-1, the V gene TRBV28; the D is unclear. Germline CDR1 and CDR2: MDHEN and SYDVKM. Trimming stripped 7 bases from V and 0 bases from J, with 6 bases between. This CDR3 contains 12 residues. CDR3 in amino acids: CASNHLNTEAFF. Here the CDR3 DNA reads TGTGCCAGCAACCACTTGAACACTGAAGCTTTCTTT.

This clone was counted between two and nine times. V gene TRBV7-2 combines with J gene TRBJ2-5, with D unresolved. Germline loops: CDR1 SGHTA, CDR2 FQGNSA. Trimming took off 5 bases at V and 4 bases at J, with 20 bases between the two ends. The CDR3 totals 16 residues. This chain's CDR3 is CASSLSPGPPAETQYF. The CDR3 DNA is TGTGCCAGCAGCCTAAGCCCCGGACCCCCTGCAGAGACCCAGTACTTC. Full variable domain (outside the CDR3, taken from reference TRBV7-2 and TRBJ2-5): GAGVSQSPSNKVTEKGKDVELRCDPISGHTALYWYRQSLGQGLEFLIYFQGNSAPDKSGLPSDRFSAERTGGSVSTLTIQRTQQEDSAVYLCASSLSPGPPAETQYFGPGTRLLVL.

With regard to this clone: One end of the junction does not line up with germline, which may come from a read error. The chain combines TRBV7-2 with TRBJ2-1, with 9 bases that match TRBD2. CDR3 size: 16 residues. Germline V gene lookup returns CDR1 SGHTA and CDR2 FQGNSA. The DNA for the CDR3 is TGTGCCAGCAACTTAGGATGGGCTAGCGGGACTAATGAGCAGTTCTTC. As protein: CASNLGWASGTNEQFF.

This clone was detected ten times or more. This chain joins TRBV30 and TRBJ1-2, with D maybe TRBD1 (6 bases). V dropped 4 bases and J dropped 4 bases, with 13 bases sitting between them. CDR1 is GTSNPN and CDR2 is SVGIG in the germline V gene (reference sequence). The CDR3 covers 13 residues. The CDR3 region is CAWIGGRTYGYTF. CDR3 in DNA: TGTGCCTGGATTGGGGGGCGCACCTATGGCTACACCTTC.